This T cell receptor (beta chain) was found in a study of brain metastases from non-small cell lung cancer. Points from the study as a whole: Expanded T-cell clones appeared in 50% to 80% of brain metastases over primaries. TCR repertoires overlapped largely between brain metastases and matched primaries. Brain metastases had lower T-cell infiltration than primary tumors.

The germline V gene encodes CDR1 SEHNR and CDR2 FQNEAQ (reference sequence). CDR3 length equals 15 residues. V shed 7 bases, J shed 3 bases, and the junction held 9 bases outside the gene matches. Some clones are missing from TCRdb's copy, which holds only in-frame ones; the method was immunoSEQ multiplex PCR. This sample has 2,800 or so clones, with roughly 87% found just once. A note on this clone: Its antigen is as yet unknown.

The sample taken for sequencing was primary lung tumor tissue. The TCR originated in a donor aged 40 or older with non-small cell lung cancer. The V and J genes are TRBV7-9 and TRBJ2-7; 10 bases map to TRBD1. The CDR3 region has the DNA TGTGCCAGCAACTGGGACAGGGGTACGGTCTACGAGCAGTACTTC. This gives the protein CASNWDRGTVYEQYF. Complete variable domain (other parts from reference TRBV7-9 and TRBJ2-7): DTGVSQNPRHKITKRGQNVTFRCDPISEHNRLYWYRQTLGQGPEFLTYFQNEAQLEKSRLLSDRFSAERPKGSFSTLEIQRTEQGDSAMYLCASNWDRGTVYEQYFGPGTRLTVT.